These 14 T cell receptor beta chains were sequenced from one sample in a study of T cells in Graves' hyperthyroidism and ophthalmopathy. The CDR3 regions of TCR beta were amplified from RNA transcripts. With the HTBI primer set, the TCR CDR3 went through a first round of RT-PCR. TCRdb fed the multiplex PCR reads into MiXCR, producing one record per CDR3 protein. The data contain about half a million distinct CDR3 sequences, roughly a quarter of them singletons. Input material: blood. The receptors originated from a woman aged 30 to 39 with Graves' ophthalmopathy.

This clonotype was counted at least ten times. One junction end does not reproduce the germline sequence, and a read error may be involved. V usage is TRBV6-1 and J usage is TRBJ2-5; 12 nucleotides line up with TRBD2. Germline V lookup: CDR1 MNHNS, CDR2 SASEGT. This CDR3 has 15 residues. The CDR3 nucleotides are TGTGCCAGCAGTGAACTAGCGGGGGGGCAAGAGGCCCAGTACTTC. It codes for CASSELAGGQEAQYF.

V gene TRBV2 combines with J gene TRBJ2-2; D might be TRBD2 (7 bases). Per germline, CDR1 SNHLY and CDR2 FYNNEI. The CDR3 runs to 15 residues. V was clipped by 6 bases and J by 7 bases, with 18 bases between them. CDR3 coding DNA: TGTGCCAGCAGCCCGGGACTACAGGGCGGCGGGGAGCTGTTTTTT. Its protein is CASSPGLQGGGELFF.

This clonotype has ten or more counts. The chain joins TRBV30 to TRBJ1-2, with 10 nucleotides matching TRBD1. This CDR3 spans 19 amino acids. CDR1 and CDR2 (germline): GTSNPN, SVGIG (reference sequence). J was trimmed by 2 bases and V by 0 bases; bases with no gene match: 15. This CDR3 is CAWSVFRVWRTGGNYGYTF. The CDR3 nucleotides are TGTGCCTGGAGTGTATTTCGAGTTTGGAGGACAGGGGGAAACTATGGCTACACCTTC.

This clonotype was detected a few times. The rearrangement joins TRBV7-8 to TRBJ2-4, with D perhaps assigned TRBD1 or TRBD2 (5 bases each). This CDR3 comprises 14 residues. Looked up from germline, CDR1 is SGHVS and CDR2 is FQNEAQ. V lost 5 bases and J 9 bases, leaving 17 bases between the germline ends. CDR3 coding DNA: TGTGCCAGCAGCCCCATGAGGGGACCGGGCATTCAGTACTTC. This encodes CASSPMRGPGIQYF.

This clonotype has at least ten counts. For the CDR3, the DNA is TGTGCCAGCAGCCCGTCGGCGGTAGCGGGGGTCCAAGAGACCCAGTACTTC. As protein: CASSPSAVAGVQETQYF. The V and J genes are TRBV7-2 and TRBJ2-5; 9 bases fit TRBD2. Looked up from germline, CDR1 is SGHTA and CDR2 is FQGNSA. V was clipped by 5 bases and J by 1 base; unmatched bases: 11. This CDR3 spans 17 amino acids.

CDR3 amino acids: CASSLGKGASTDTQYF. The CDR3 DNA follows: TGTGCCAGCAGCTTGGGCAAGGGGGCCAGCACAGATACGCAGTATTTT. The V and J genes are TRBV5-4 and TRBJ2-3; 7 bases agree with TRBD1. The CDR3 covers 16 residues. Germline V gene data show CDR1 as SGHNT and CDR2 as YYREEE (reference sequence). V shed 0 bases and J 0 bases; nucleotides not matched to a gene: 4.

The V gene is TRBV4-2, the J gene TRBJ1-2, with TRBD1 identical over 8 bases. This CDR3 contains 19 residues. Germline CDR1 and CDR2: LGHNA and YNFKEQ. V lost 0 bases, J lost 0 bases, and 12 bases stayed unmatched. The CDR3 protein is CASSQEVWAGGLSNYGYTF. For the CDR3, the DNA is TGTGCCAGCAGCCAAGAGGTATGGGCAGGGGGCCTCTCTAACTATGGCTACACCTTC.

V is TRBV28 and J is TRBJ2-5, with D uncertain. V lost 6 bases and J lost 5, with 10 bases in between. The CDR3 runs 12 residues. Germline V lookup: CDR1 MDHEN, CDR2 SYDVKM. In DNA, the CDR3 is TGTGCCAGCAGCGTGGGGTTGGAGACCCAGTACTTC. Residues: CASSVGLETQYF.

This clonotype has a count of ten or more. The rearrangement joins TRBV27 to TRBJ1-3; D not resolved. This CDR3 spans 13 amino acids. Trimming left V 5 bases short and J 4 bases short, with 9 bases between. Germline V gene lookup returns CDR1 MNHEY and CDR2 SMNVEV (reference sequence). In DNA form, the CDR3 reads TGTGCCAGCAGTCTCCGGCAGGGAAACACCATATATTTT. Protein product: CASSLRQGNTIYF.

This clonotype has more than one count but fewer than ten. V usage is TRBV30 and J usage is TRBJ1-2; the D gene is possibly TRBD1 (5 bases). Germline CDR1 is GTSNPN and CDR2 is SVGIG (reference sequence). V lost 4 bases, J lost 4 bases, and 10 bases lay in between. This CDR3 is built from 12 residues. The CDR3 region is CAWNRQFYGYTF. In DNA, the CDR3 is TGTGCCTGGAACCGACAGTTCTATGGCTACACCTTC. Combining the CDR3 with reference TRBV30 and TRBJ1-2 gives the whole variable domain SQTIHQWPATLVQPVGSPLSLECTVEGTSNPNLYWYRQAAGRGLQLLFYSVGIGQISSEVPQNLSASRPQDRQFILSSKKLLLSDSGFYLCAWNRQFYGYTFGSGTRLTVV.

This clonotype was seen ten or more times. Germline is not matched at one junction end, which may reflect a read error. The CDR3 spells CACRYRESSYEQYF. CDR3 coding DNA: TGTGCCTGCAGATACAGGGAGAGCTCCTACGAGCAGTACTTC. V and J are TRBV12-3 or TRBV12-4 and TRBJ2-7, with D perhaps TRBD1 (6 bases). This CDR3 is built from 14 residues.

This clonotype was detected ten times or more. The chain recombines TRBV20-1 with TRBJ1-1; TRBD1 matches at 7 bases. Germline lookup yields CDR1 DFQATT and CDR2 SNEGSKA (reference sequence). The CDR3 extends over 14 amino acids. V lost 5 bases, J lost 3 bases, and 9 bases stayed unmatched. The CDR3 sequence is CSAEDRQQDTEAFF. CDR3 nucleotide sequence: TGCAGTGCTGAGGACAGGCAACAGGACACTGAAGCTTTCTTT.

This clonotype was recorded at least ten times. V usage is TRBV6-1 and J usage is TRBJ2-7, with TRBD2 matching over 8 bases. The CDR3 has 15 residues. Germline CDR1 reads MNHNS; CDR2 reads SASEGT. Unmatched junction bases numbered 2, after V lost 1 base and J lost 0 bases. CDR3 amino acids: CASSEESGGSYEQYF. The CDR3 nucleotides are TGTGCCAGCAGTGAAGAGAGCGGGGGCTCCTACGAGCAGTACTTC.

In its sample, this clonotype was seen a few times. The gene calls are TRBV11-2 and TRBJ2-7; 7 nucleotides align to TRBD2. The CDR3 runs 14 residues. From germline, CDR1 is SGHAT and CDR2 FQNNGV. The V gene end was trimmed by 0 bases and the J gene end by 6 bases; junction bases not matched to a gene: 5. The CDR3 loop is CASSLEGGSGEQYF. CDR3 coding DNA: TGTGCCAGCAGCTTAGAAGGCGGGAGTGGCGAGCAGTACTTC.